These 29 T cell receptor beta chains were sequenced from one sample in a study of CD8+ T cells in alopecia areata. Extraction of RNA preceded its reverse transcription into cDNA, which served as the sequencing template. This table comes from immunoSEQ multiplex PCR, and its TCRdb copy is limited to in-frame clones, with some not included. The sample holds 250,000 or so clones, and no clone turns up only once. CD4, CD8alpha, NKG2D, NKG2ACE and other markers guided sorting of pooled cutaneous lymph node cells. The specimen was CD4+ T cells sorted from a lymph node. The receptors shown here come from a C3H/HeJ mouse with alopecia areata. Strain MHC haplotype: H2-k.

This clone has just a few counts. Gene names are mouse gene names. Read coverage stops 4 residues before the CDR3 terminus; the germline J gene supplies the remainder. The rearrangement links TRBV1 to TRBJ1-1; a weak D match, TRBD1 (5 bases). Trimming shortened V by 4 bases and J by 3 bases, and 6 bases separated the two germline ends. The CDR3 is 12 amino acids. CDR1 and CDR2 (germline): NSQYPW, LRSPGD (reference sequence). CDR3 amino acids: CTCSGTYTEVFF. The part of the CDR3 DNA that was read is TGCACCTGCAGTGGGACATACACA.

This clone was seen a few times. Genes and germline are mouse. The read terminates 4 residues before the CDR3 end, so the remaining end is supplied by the germline J gene. The chain uses TRBV19 and TRBJ1-2; the match to TRBD1 covers 10 bases. V trimming: 4 bases; J trimming: 3 bases; junction bases outside the gene matches: 6. The CDR3 spans 15 residues. Germline V gives CDR1 FNHDT, CDR2 SITEND (reference sequence). The covered CDR3 bases are TGTGCCAGCAGTCTCTCGGGACAGGGGTACTCC. Protein: CASSLSGQGYS. The whole CDR3 region reads CASSLSGQGYSDYTF.

For this clone: Genes and germline are mouse. The read ends 4 residues shy of where the CDR3 ends; the end is completed using the germline J gene. Other DNA sequences of this sample code for an identical CDR3. This sequence joins TRBV17 and TRBJ2-7, with D possibly TRBD2 on 5 matching bases. The germline V gene has CDR1 MNHDT and CDR2 YYDKIL. The CDR3 is 13 residues long. V lost 3 bases and J 2 bases, leaving 8 bases between the germline ends. The DNA read from the CDR3 is TGTGCTAGCAGTAGCCTGGGAGCCTAT. Amino acid sequence: CASSSLGAY. The full CDR3 sequence reads CASSSLGAYEQYF.

This clone showed up just a few times. Mouse names are used for the genes. The CDR3 end is not reached by the read, which stops 4 residues before it; the germline J gene fills it in. The chain combines TRBV13-3 with TRBJ2-3; 9 bases map to TRBD1. Germline CDR1 NNHDY, CDR2 SYVADS. V lost 5 bases, J lost 1 base, and 5 bases stayed unmatched. CDR3 length: 15 amino acids. This chain's CDR3 is CASRATGGGAETLYF. CDR3 DNA, as far as it was read: TGTGCCAGCAGGGCTACAGGGGGCGGTGCAGAA.

Worth noting for this clone: Genes and germline are mouse. CDR3 sequence: CASSPTGGGETLYF. CDR3 DNA (partial): TGTGCCAGCAGCCCCACAGGGGGCGGAGAA. The chain couples TRBV5 to TRBJ2-3; TRBD1 agrees at 9 bases. The sequenced fragment ends 4 residues before the CDR3 boundary, so the rest is inferred from the germline J gene. Looked up from germline, CDR1 is LGHNA and CDR2 is YNLKQL (reference sequence). The CDR3 is made up of 14 amino acids.

Notes on this clone: The listed genes are named as in mouse. Read coverage stops 3 residues before the CDR3 terminus; the germline J gene supplies the remainder. Other DNA sequences from this sample encode an identical CDR3 as well. This chain joins TRBV4 and TRBJ1-6, with 7 bases lining up with TRBD1. TRBJ1-6 is annotated as an ORF whose role is uncertain. The germline V gene has CDR1 LGHDT and CDR2 YNNKQL (reference sequence). This CDR3 comprises 15 residues. J lost 1 base, V lost 4 bases, and 1 base had no gene match. The chain's CDR3 is CASSLQGSYNSPLYF. The sequenced CDR3 bases are TGTGCCAGCAGCTTACAGGGGTCCTATAATTCGCCC.

Points on this clone: Gene and germline names: mouse. The CDR3 end lies 4 residues beyond the end of the read and is filled in from the germline J gene. The chain links TRBV17 to TRBJ2-3; 11 bases are a match to TRBD2. The CDR3 extends over 16 amino acids. CDR1 and CDR2 from the germline V gene are MNHDT and YYDKIL. Trimming took 4 bases from V and 0 from J; bases not matched to a gene: 3. The sequenced CDR3 bases are TGTGCTAGCAGTACCGGGACTGGGGGTAGTGCAGAA. It is translated as CASSTGTGGSAE. The entire CDR3 protein is CASSTGTGGSAETLYF.

This clone was seen a handful of times. Gene and germline names: mouse. Read data end 4 residues before the CDR3 end; the end is taken from the germline J gene. The chain combines TRBV13-2 with TRBJ2-3; 9 nucleotides agree with TRBD1. The germline CDR1 and CDR2 sequences are NNHNN and SYGAGS (reference sequence). J lost 0 bases, V lost 2 bases, and 1 base had no gene match. This CDR3 has 15 residues. CDR3 sequence: CASGDGQGSAETLYF. The CDR3 DNA, read in part, is TGTGCCAGCGGTGACGGACAGGGGAGTGCAGAA.

Comments on this clone: Mouse germline and gene names are used. CDR3 region: CASSDEGQGGTEVFF. CDR3 DNA, as far as it was read: TGTGCCAGCAGTGATGAAGGCCAGGGGGGCACA. The genes are TRBV13-3 and TRBJ1-1; the match to TRBD1 covers 7 bases. The CDR3 extends 4 residues past the end of the read, so its final part is completed from the germline J gene. This CDR3 contains 15 residues. Trimming took 0 bases from V and 4 from J; bases not matched to a gene: 6. CDR1 is NNHDY, CDR2 SYVADS, per germline.

This clone was seen more than once but under ten times. Each gene name is a mouse one. The read gets to within 4 residues of the CDR3 end, and the germline J gene fills in the rest. The chain links TRBV31 to TRBJ1-2; D may be TRBD1 (6 bases). V was clipped by 3 bases and J by 3 bases, with 14 bases between them. Germline V gene data show CDR1 as GKSSPN and CDR2 as SITVG. The CDR3 length is 14 residues. The CDR3 bases that were read are TGTGCCTGGAGGGGGAGGGGGATGGACTCC. As protein: CAWRGRGMDS. The whole CDR3 reads CAWRGRGMDSDYTF.

This clone came up a few times. Genes and germline are mouse. The read ends 4 residues shy of where the CDR3 ends; the end is completed using the germline J gene. The V gene is TRBV13-1, the J gene TRBJ2-2, with D possibly matching TRBD1 (6 bases). The CDR3 sequence is 15 residues long. Germline V gene lookup returns CDR1 NSHNY and CDR2 SYGAGN. The V end was cut by 3 bases, the J end by 1 base, with 10 bases between. CDR3 sequence: CASSGRDKNTGQLYF. The part of the CDR3 DNA that was read is TGTGCCAGCAGTGGCCGGGACAAAAACACCGGG.

A note on this clone: Genes and germline come from the mouse. CDR3 loop: CAWSPRRGAPYEQYF. The part of the CDR3 DNA that was read is TGTGCCTGGAGTCCCCGGCGGGGGGCCCCGTAT. The chain carries TRBV31 and TRBJ2-7, with D possibly matching TRBD2 (7 bases). Sequencing ends 4 residues short of the CDR3 end; the germline J gene provides the rest. Germline V gives CDR1 GKSSPN, CDR2 SITVG. The CDR3 sequence is 15 residues long.

A word on this clone: The germline and genes are mouse ones. The observed sequence ends 4 residues before the CDR3 terminus, with the missing tail filled in from the germline J gene. The chain joins TRBV13-2 to TRBJ2-3; no clear D gene. The CDR3 covers 12 residues. V lost 1 base and J 3 bases, leaving 3 bases between the germline ends. Looked up from germline, CDR1 is NNHNN and CDR2 is SYGAGS (reference sequence). The covered CDR3 bases are TGTGCCAGCGGTGATCAGGCAGAA. Residues: CASGDQAE. The CDR3 in its entirety is CASGDQAETLYF.

This clone showed up just a few times. Just one base apart from a much larger clone, this may be a read error. Mouse names are used for the genes. The CDR3 end falls 4 residues outside the read, so it is completed with the germline J gene. The same CDR3 can be traced to other DNA sequences in this sample. The V gene is TRBV1, the J gene TRBJ2-3; D perhaps matches TRBD1 (5 bases). Between the trimmed V and J ends, which lost 2 bases and 0 bases, there was a span of 9 bases. This CDR3 is 15 amino acids long. Germline lookup yields CDR1 NSQYPW and CDR2 LRSPGD (reference sequence). The sequenced CDR3 bases are TGCACCTGCAGTGCACGGACAACTAGTGCAGAA. Encoded protein: CTCSARTTSAE. The complete CDR3 sequence is CTCSARTTSAETLYF.

As concerns this clone: These gene names are mouse names. From the germline J gene comes the end of the CDR3, since the read stops 4 residues before it. This CDR3 is also generated by other DNA sequences in the sample. The chain employs TRBV5 and TRBJ2-5, with D possibly matching TRBD1 (5 bases). Germline loops: CDR1 LGHNA, CDR2 YNLKQL (reference sequence). The CDR3 length is 13 residues. Incomplete CDR3 DNA: TGTGCCAGCAGCCAAGAGCAGGGAGAC. This encodes CASSQEQGD. The CDR3 as a whole reads CASSQEQGDTQYF.

This clone was counted between two and nine times. The genes and germline here are from mouse. The read finishes 4 residues shy of the CDR3 end, and the germline J gene is used to complete it. The chain is built from TRBV1 and TRBJ2-3; TRBD2 agrees at 7 bases. The J segment lost 0 bases and the V segment lost 0 bases, leaving 9 bases of the junction unmatched. CDR1 NSQYPW and CDR2 LRSPGD come from the germline V gene (reference sequence). The CDR3 has 18 amino acids. CDR3 in amino acids: CTCSADPAGGTSAETLYF. The sequenced part of the CDR3 DNA is TGCACCTGCAGTGCAGATCCGGCTGGGGGTACTAGTGCAGAA.

About this clone itself: Genes here carry mouse names. The read finishes 4 residues shy of the CDR3 end, and the germline J gene is used to complete it. Additional DNA sequences in this sample encode the identical CDR3. V usage is TRBV19 and J usage is TRBJ2-3; 10 bases map to TRBD2. The CDR3 has 15 amino acids. Trimming at V came to 5 bases and at J to 0 bases, leaving 3 bases not matched to a gene. Germline CDR1 reads FNHDT; CDR2 reads SITEND (reference sequence). CDR3 in amino acids: CASSRTGGSAETLYF. The covered CDR3 bases are TGTGCCAGCAGCCGGACTGGGGGAAGTGCAGAA.

This clone occurred many times. Gene names denote mouse genes. Read data end 4 residues before the CDR3 end; the end is taken from the germline J gene. The chain links TRBV17 to TRBJ2-2, with TRBD1 matching over 8 bases. There are 15 residues in the CDR3. V lost 5 bases to trimming and J lost 1 base; unmatched junction nucleotides: 3. Germline CDR1 and CDR2: MNHDT and YYDKIL. CDR3 DNA (partial): TGTGCTAGCAGTGTCGGGACAGGAAACACCGGG. Translation: CASSVGTGNTG. The full CDR3 protein is CASSVGTGNTGQLYF.

About this clone itself: Gene labels here are mouse ones. With the read ending 3 residues before the CDR3 end, the germline J gene is used to fill in that end. The chain uses TRBV5 and TRBJ1-6; D is possibly TRBD1 (5 bases). TRBJ1-6 is placed among ORFs of uncertain function. V dropped 1 base and J dropped 3 bases, with 7 bases sitting between them. Germline CDR1 and CDR2: LGHNA and YNLKQL (reference sequence). The CDR3 has 15 amino acids. CDR3 region: CASSQGTIYNSPLYF. The covered CDR3 bases are TGTGCCAGCAGCCAAGGGACAATCTATAATTCGCCC.

This clone came up a few times. The gene names given are mouse names. The read ends 4 residues before the CDR3 terminus; that terminus is restored from the germline J gene. Other DNA sequences in this specimen translate into the identical CDR3. The rearrangement links TRBV13-2 to TRBJ2-5; TRBD1 matches at 11 bases. The CDR3 is made up of 15 amino acids. The germline V gene has CDR1 NNHNN and CDR2 SYGAGS (reference sequence). The covered CDR3 bases are TGTGCCAGCGGTGATGGGACAGGGGGCAGGGAC. It codes for CASGDGTGGRD. The CDR3 in full is CASGDGTGGRDTQYF.

This clone was counted only a few times. The gene names here belong to mouse. The missing CDR3 end, 4 residues past where the read stops, is filled in from the germline J gene. The chain links TRBV5 to TRBJ2-2, with TRBD1 matching 8 bases. J gave up 3 bases and V 2 bases, and 5 bases lay outside the gene matches. The CDR3 sequence is 16 residues long. Germline CDR1 LGHNA, CDR2 YNLKQL (reference sequence). The CDR3 bases that were read are TGTGCCAGCAGCCAAAATCAGGGGGCGGACACCGGG. Translating it yields CASSQNQGADTG. The full CDR3 protein is CASSQNQGADTGQLYF.

This clone was counted between two and nine times. The gene names here belong to mouse. CDR3 bases read: TGTGCCAGCAGCCAGGGGGTTCAAAAC. Amino acids: CASSQGVQN. The CDR3 in full is CASSQGVQNTLYF. This rearrangement joins TRBV5 to TRBJ2-4; possibly TRBD1 or TRBD2 for D (5 bases each). The read terminates 4 residues before the CDR3 end, so the remaining end is supplied by the germline J gene. Germline lookup yields CDR1 LGHNA and CDR2 YNLKQL (reference sequence). The CDR3 contains 13 residues. V lost 3 bases to trimming and J lost 2 bases, with 6 bases between them.

The table lists this clone with a few counts. Mouse gene names and germline throughout. Read coverage stops 4 residues before the CDR3 terminus; the germline J gene supplies the remainder. V and J are TRBV13-1 and TRBJ2-7; perhaps TRBD1 as D (7 bases). Deletions cut 0 bases from V and 0 bases from J, with 10 bases between. This CDR3 has 15 residues. Germline assignment: CDR1 NSHNY and CDR2 SYGAGN. The part of the CDR3 DNA that was read is TGTGCCAGCAGTGATGCTGGGGACAGCTCCTAT. The encoded protein is CASSDAGDSSY. The CDR3 as a whole reads CASSDAGDSSYEQYF.

This clone has a handful of counts. Mouse names are used for the genes. The DNA ends 4 residues before the CDR3 does, and the rest of the CDR3 is filled in from the germline J gene. The chain employs TRBV17 and TRBJ2-7; 9 positions agree with TRBD2. The CDR3 loop spans 15 amino acids. CDR1 and CDR2 (germline): MNHDT, YYDKIL. The DNA read from the CDR3 is TGTGCTAGCAGCCGCCGCTGGGGGGGGGAGTAT. This translates into CASSRRWGGEY. From start to end, the CDR3 is CASSRRWGGEYEQYF. The full variable domain, completed using reference TRBV17 and TRBJ2-7, is DTTVKQNPRYKLARVGKPVNLICSQTMNHDTMYWYQKKPNQAPKLLLFYYDKILNREADTFEKFQSSRPNNSFCSLYIGSAGLEYSAMYLCASSRRWGGEYEQYFGPGTRLTVL.

This clone appeared a few times. The listed genes are named as in mouse. Coverage ceases 4 residues before the CDR3 finishes, and the germline J gene fills in the end. The sample has other DNA sequences that encode this CDR3 too. The J gene is TRBJ2-7, the V gene TRBV13-2; TRBD2 matches 8 bases. This CDR3 is built from 13 residues. Per germline, CDR1 NNHNN and CDR2 SYGAGS (reference sequence). The DNA read from the CDR3 is TGTGCCAGCGGTGATCTGGGGGGCGAT. This encodes CASGDLGGD. In full, the CDR3 is CASGDLGGDEQYF.

The sample holds a few counts of this clone. Germline and genes here are mouse. The CDR3 end falls 4 residues outside the read, so it is completed with the germline J gene. The chain employs TRBV5 and TRBJ1-1, with a possible D match to TRBD1 (5 bases). The germline V gene has CDR1 LGHNA and CDR2 YNLKQL (reference sequence). Trimming removed 0 bases from V and 0 bases from J, with 8 bases in between. The CDR3 has 15 residues. This chain's CDR3 is CASSQDWTSNTEVFF. The CDR3 DNA, read in part, is TGTGCCAGCAGCCAAGATTGGACATCAAACACA.

A word on this clone: Gene names and germline refer to mouse. CDR3: CAWSLEGRSPLYF. CDR3 bases read: TGTGCCTGGAGTCTAGAGGGTCGATCGCCC. The rearrangement links TRBV31 to TRBJ1-6; no firm D call. The CDR3 is cut off 3 residues early in the read; its end comes from the germline J gene. TRBJ1-6 is an ORF for which the function is uncertain. CDR1 and CDR2 (germline): GKSSPN, SITVG. The V and J ends lost 0 bases and 10 bases respectively, with 10 bases between them. The CDR3 spans 13 residues.

This clone has more than one count but fewer than ten. Mouse gene names and germline throughout. Coverage ceases 4 residues before the CDR3 finishes, and the germline J gene fills in the end. V and J are TRBV1 and TRBJ1-2, with 10 bases aligning to TRBD1. V shed 0 bases, J shed 4 bases, and the junction held 2 bases outside the gene matches. The germline CDR1 and CDR2 sequences are NSQYPW and LRSPGD (reference sequence). The CDR3 sequence is 15 residues long. The sequenced part of the CDR3 DNA is TGCACCTGCAGTGCAGATTGGACAGGGGGCTCC. It specifies CTCSADWTGGS. The full CDR3 protein is CTCSADWTGGSDYTF.

Regarding this clone: The gene symbols are mouse symbols. With the read ending 4 residues before the CDR3 end, the germline J gene is used to fill in that end. This chain links TRBV19 with TRBJ1-1, with a tentative D call TRBD1 (6 bases). From germline, CDR1 is FNHDT and CDR2 SITEND (reference sequence). V dropped 0 bases and J dropped 3 bases, with 6 bases sitting between them. This CDR3 has 13 residues. The CDR3 here is CASSIAGDTEVFF. The covered CDR3 bases are TGTGCCAGCAGTATAGCAGGGGACACA.